The next 17 T cell receptor beta chains were all read from a single sample in a study of T cell responses to AZD1222 COVID-19 vaccine (dated by TCRdb to the early 2020s). Sample time point, as interpreted from the label and publication: about 28 days (+/-7) after the second vaccine dose. Library preparation employed the immunoSEQ multiplex PCR assay. TCRdb mirrors the immuneACCESS table, restricted to in-frame sequences. Some clones are absent from its copies; in checked studies, under half trace to an unresolved V gene, and the reason for the others is unknown. This sample lists 150,000 to 200,000 clones; 90% to 95% were detected once. The ten top clones hold about 4.6% of the sample. The sample here was peripheral blood, taken 28 days after the second AZD1222 dose. The receptor source for this set is an adult who received the AZD1222 COVID-19 vaccine.

This chain joins TRBV2 and TRBJ2-7; D might be TRBD1 (6 bases). Deletions cut 6 bases from V and 1 base from J, with 16 bases between. The germline gives CDR1 SNHLY, CDR2 FYNNEI. CDR3 length: 15 amino acids. The CDR3, as DNA: TGTGCCAGCAGGGCTGACAGGACCAAGTCCTACGAGCAGTACTTC. Translation: CASRADRTKSYEQYF.

The chain employs TRBV7-9 and TRBJ2-7, with D maybe TRBD1 (5 bases). The V end lost 3 bases, the J end lost 6 bases, and 9 bases lay between the germline ends. Germline values: CDR1 SEHNR, CDR2 FQNEAQ (reference sequence). This CDR3 spans 12 amino acids. The CDR3 nucleotides read TGTGCCAGCAGCTTTCAGGGTCGCGAGCAGTACTTC. It specifies CASSFQGREQYF.

The chain uses TRBV19 and TRBJ2-1, with 13 bases that match TRBD2. Germline-derived CDR1 and CDR2 are LNHDA and SQIVND (reference sequence). V dropped 6 bases and J dropped 1; count of bases not matched to a gene: 6. The CDR3 has 17 amino acids. The CDR3 coding sequence is TGTGCCAGTAGACGACTAGCGGGAGGTGATTCCTACAATGAGCAGTTCTTC. Residues: CASRRLAGGDSYNEQFF.

This chain joins TRBV9 and TRBJ1-2; no clear D. The CDR3 totals 16 residues. Germline loops: CDR1 SGDLS, CDR2 YYNGEE. Trimming removed 6 bases at V and 4 bases at J, with 22 bases between. DNA for the CDR3: TGTGCCAGCACCCCGATTTCCGGGCCTAGCAGCTATGGCTACACCTTC. Its protein is CASTPISGPSSYGYTF.

The chain has TRBV5-8 and TRBJ1-4; 8 positions match TRBD1. The CDR3 length is 16 residues. Per the germline V gene, CDR1 is SGHTS and CDR2 is YDEGEE. The J segment lost 4 bases and the V segment lost 4 bases, leaving 9 bases of the junction unmatched. DNA for the CDR3: TGTGCCAGCAGCGACGGACAGGGTCGTAATAATGAAAAACTGTTTTTT. Translating gives CASSDGQGRNNEKLFF.

The gene calls are TRBV5-8 and TRBJ1-2, with D maybe TRBD1 (6 bases). Trimming shortened V by 1 base and J by 6 bases, and 16 bases separated the two germline ends. Germline CDR1 reads SGHTS; CDR2 reads YDEGEE. The CDR3 spans 15 residues. CDR3 protein: CASSLILGQGHGYTF. As DNA, the CDR3 is TGTGCCAGCAGCTTGATCCTGGGACAAGGGCATGGCTACACCTTC.

The chain recombines TRBV28 with TRBJ2-1; D gene uncertain. Trimming took off 6 bases at V and 9 bases at J, with 18 bases between the two ends. Germline V CDR1 and CDR2: MDHEN, SYDVKM. The CDR3 length is 14 residues. The CDR3 coding sequence is TGTGCCAGCAGAATACTTCCCTTTGATACTGAGCAGTTCTTC. Translating gives CASRILPFDTEQFF.

The V call is TRBV4-1, the J call TRBJ2-1; 13 bases fit TRBD2. Trimming at V came to 1 base and at J to 8 bases, leaving 11 bases not matched to a gene. The CDR3 is made up of 18 amino acids. Looked up from germline, CDR1 is MGHRA and CDR2 is YSYEKL. Written as DNA, the CDR3 is TGCGCCAGCAGCCAAGGGACTAGCGGGAGATTGGGGCAGGATGAGCAGTTCTTC. This translates into CASSQGTSGRLGQDEQFF.

The CDR3 reads CASSLSWTSGRARYNEQFF. CDR3 DNA sequence: TGTGCCAGCAGTTTAAGCTGGACTAGCGGGAGGGCCCGATACAATGAGCAGTTCTTC. The V call is TRBV28, the J call TRBJ2-1, with TRBD2 matching over 15 bases. V trimming: 2 bases; J trimming: 4 bases; junction bases outside the gene matches: 9. The CDR3 covers 19 residues. CDR1 is MDHEN, CDR2 SYDVKM, per germline.

V gene TRBV4-3 combines with J gene TRBJ2-7, with D tentatively TRBD2 (6 bases). The CDR3 contains 16 residues. CDR1 is LGHNA and CDR2 is YSLEER in the germline V gene. The germline V and J ends were trimmed by 0 bases and 2 bases, with 14 bases remaining between them. CDR3 sequence (DNA): TGCGCCAGCAGCCAAGAAATAGGGACGGGAGCCTACGAGCAGTACTTC. It is translated as CASSQEIGTGAYEQYF.

The chain carries TRBV18 and TRBJ2-7, with D tentatively TRBD1 (6 bases). The CDR3 runs 14 residues. Germline loops: CDR1 KGHSH, CDR2 LQKENI. With 3 bases removed from V and 2 bases from J, the gap between germline ends came to 11 bases. The CDR3 protein is CASSPAGTTYEQYF. CDR3 nucleotides: TGTGCCAGCTCACCGGCCGGGACAACCTACGAGCAGTACTTC.

The genes are TRBV7-2 and TRBJ2-1; maybe TRBD2 (7 bases). The germline V gene has CDR1 SGHTA and CDR2 FQGNSA. Trimming stripped 2 bases from V and 7 bases from J, with 27 bases between. The CDR3 sequence is 19 residues long. The CDR3 nucleotides are TGTGCCAGCAGCTTAAGTGAAGCCGGGGGGCGCAGAAGGGGTAATGAGCAGTTCTTC. Protein product: CASSLSEAGGRRRGNEQFF.

The V call is TRBV2, the J call TRBJ1-1; no definite D call. The CDR3 extends over 11 amino acids. Germline CDR1 and CDR2: SNHLY and FYNNEI. Trimming shortened V by 11 bases and J by 6 bases, and 13 bases separated the two germline ends. CDR3 DNA sequence: TGTGCCGACCCTCCTGGACCTGAAGCTTTCTTT. This gives the protein CADPPGPEAFF.

The rearrangement joins TRBV5-1 to TRBJ2-1; the match to TRBD1 covers 9 bases. The CDR3 totals 14 residues. V lost 4 bases, J lost 4 bases, and 3 bases stayed unmatched. Germline CDR1 reads SGHRS; CDR2 reads YFSETQ. CDR3 in amino acids: CASSIGQGYNEQFF. CDR3 sequence (DNA): TGCGCCAGCAGCATAGGACAGGGGTACAATGAGCAGTTCTTC.

The rearrangement uses TRBV7-2 and TRBJ1-6; 7 bases map to TRBD1. CDR3 length equals 16 residues. Germline-derived CDR1 and CDR2 are SGHTA and FQGNSA. V shed 6 bases, J shed 7 bases, and the junction held 12 bases outside the gene matches. CDR3 nucleotide sequence: TGTGCCAGCAGACAACCGACAGGGATGGGGAATTCACCCCTCCACTTT. As protein: CASRQPTGMGNSPLHF.

The chain uses TRBV6-5 and TRBJ2-1; 11 bases align to TRBD1. In germline, CDR1 is MNHEY, CDR2 SVGAGI. The V and J ends lost 8 bases and 2 bases, in that order; junction bases with no gene match: 2. The CDR3 contains 14 residues. As DNA, the CDR3 is TGTGCCAGCGGACAGGGGGCCCCCTACAATGAGCAGTTCTTC. Its translation is CASGQGAPYNEQFF.

This chain links TRBV19 with TRBJ1-3; perhaps TRBD1 as D (5 bases). CDR1 LNHDA and CDR2 SQIVND come from the germline V gene (reference sequence). The length of the CDR3 is 16 residues. V shed 8 bases and J shed 1 base, with 18 bases lying between them. As DNA, the CDR3 is TGTGCCAGTCTGGCATGGGGCAGGGAATCTGGAAACACCATATATTTT. Translation: CASLAWGRESGNTIYF.